This T cell receptor (beta chain) stems from a study of cytomegalovirus exposure and HLA in healthy donors. General study findings and limits: Immune exposure was documented only through CMV serostatus. Among the most significant clusters, several appeared linked to common viral pathogens in a later analysis. A few of the chains that were CMV-associated were confirmed in vitro to be specific for CMV antigens.

Those who donated were healthy bone marrow donors. Amplification used 60 Vbeta primers and 13 Jbeta primers. Assay used: immunoSEQ multiplex PCR; TCRdb lists only in-frame clones, some missing. The data contain roughly 130,000 clones, roughly two thirds of them seen just once; the ten biggest clones take up 1.6%. Trimming took off 4 bases at V and 1 base at J, with 14 bases between the two ends. Per the germline V gene, CDR1 is SGHRS and CDR2 is YFSETQ. The CDR3 covers 15 residues. On this clone: No antigen is known for it.

The sequenced sample consisted of PBMCs. The chain couples TRBV5-1 to TRBJ1-1; no clear D. The sequence came from a young man in good health and CMV-seropositive. DNA for the CDR3: TGCGCCAGCAGCATGTTCGGGGTTCGGAACACTGAAGCTTTCTTT. Translation: CASSMFGVRNTEAFF.